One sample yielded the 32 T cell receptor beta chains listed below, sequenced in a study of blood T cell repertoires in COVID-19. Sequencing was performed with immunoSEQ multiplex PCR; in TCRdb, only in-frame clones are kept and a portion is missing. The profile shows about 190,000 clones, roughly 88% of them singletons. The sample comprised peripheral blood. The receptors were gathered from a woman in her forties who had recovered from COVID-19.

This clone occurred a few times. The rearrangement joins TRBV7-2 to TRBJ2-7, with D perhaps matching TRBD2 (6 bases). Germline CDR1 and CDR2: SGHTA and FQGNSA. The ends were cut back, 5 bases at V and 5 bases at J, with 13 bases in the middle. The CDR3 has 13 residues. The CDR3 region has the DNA TGTGCCAGCAGCCGGGACTGGGGCGACGAGCAGTACTTC. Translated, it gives CASSRDWGDEQYF. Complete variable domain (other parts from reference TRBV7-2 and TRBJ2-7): GAGVSQSPSNKVTEKGKDVELRCDPISGHTALYWYRQSLGQGLEFLIYFQGNSAPDKSGLPSDRFSAERTGGSVSTLTIQRTQQEDSAVYLCASSRDWGDEQYFGPGTRLTVT.

In DNA, the CDR3 is TGTGCCAGCAGTGATATGGCTAGCGGGAGTTGGAGGGCCACAGATACGCAGTATTTT. Residues: CASSDMASGSWRATDTQYF. The chain couples TRBV6-1 to TRBJ2-3; 10 bases align to TRBD2. The CDR3 consists of 19 residues. Germline trimming cut 3 bases from V and 2 bases from J; bases unmatched to any gene: 14. CDR1 is MNHNS and CDR2 is SASEGT in the germline V gene.

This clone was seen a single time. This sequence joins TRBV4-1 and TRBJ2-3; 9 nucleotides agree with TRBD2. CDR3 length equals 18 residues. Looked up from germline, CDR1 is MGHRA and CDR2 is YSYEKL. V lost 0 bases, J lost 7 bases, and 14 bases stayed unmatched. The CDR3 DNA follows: TGCGCCAGCAGCCAAGATCCACCTCCGGGACTAGCTGATTATACGCAGTATTTT. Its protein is CASSQDPPPGLADYTQYF.

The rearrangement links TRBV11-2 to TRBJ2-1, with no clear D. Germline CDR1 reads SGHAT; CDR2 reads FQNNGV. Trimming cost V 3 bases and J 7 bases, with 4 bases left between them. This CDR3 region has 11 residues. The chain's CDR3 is CASSFVNEQFF. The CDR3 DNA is TGTGCCAGCAGCTTTGTAAATGAGCAGTTCTTC. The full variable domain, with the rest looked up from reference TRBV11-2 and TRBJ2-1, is EAGVAQSPRYKIIEKRQSVAFWCNPISGHATLYWYQQILGQGPKLLIQFQNNGVVDDSQLPKDRFSAERLKGVDSTLKIQPAKLEDSAVYLCASSFVNEQFFGPGTRLTVL.

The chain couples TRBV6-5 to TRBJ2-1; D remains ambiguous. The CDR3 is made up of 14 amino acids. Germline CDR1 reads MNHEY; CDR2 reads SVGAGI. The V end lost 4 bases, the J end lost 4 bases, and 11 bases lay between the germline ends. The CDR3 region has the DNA TGTGCCAGCAGTTCCTTAGCCGGGTACAATGAGCAGTTCTTC. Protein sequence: CASSSLAGYNEQFF.

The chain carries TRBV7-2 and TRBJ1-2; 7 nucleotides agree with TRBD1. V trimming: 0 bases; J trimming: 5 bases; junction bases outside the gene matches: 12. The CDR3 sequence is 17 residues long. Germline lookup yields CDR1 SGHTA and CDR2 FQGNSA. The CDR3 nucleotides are TGTGCCAGCAGCTTAGCCGGGGACAGTCCCTTCGGTTATGGCTACACCTTC. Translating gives CASSLAGDSPFGYGYTF.

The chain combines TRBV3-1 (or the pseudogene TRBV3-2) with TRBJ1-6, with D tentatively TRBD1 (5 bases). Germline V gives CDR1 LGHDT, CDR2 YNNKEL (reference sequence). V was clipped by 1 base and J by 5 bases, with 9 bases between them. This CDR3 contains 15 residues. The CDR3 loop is CASSQGTRDNSPLHF. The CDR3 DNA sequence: TGTGCCAGCAGCCAAGGGACACGGGATAATTCACCCCTCCACTTT.

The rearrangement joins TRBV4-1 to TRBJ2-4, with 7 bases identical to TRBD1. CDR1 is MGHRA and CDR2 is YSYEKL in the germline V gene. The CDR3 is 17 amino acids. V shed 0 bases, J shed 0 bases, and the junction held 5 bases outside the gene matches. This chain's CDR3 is CASSQDWGQIAKNIQYF. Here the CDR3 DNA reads TGCGCCAGCAGCCAAGATTGGGGACAGATAGCCAAAAACATTCAGTACTTC.

The CDR3 spells CASSPRTGGGYTF. The CDR3 nucleotides are TGTGCCAGCAGCCCCCGGACAGGGGGTGGCTACACCTTC. This chain links TRBV9 with TRBJ1-2; 10 bases are shared with TRBD1. The V segment lost 4 bases and the J segment 7 bases; nucleotides outside the gene matches: 4. The germline CDR1 and CDR2 sequences are SGDLS and YYNGEE. The length of the CDR3 is 13 residues. Full variable domain (remainder filled in from reference TRBV9 and TRBJ1-2): DSGVTQTPKHLITATGQRVTLRCSPRSGDLSVYWYQQSLDQGLQFLIQYYNGEERAKGNILERFSAQQFPDLHSELNLSSLELGDSALYFCASSPRTGGGYTFGSGTRLTVV.

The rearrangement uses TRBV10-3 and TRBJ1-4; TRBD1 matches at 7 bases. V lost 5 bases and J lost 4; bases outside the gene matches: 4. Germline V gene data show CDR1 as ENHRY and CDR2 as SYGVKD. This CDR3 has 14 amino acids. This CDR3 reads CAISTGTDNEKLFF. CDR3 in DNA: TGTGCCATCAGTACAGGGACAGATAATGAAAAACTGTTTTTT.

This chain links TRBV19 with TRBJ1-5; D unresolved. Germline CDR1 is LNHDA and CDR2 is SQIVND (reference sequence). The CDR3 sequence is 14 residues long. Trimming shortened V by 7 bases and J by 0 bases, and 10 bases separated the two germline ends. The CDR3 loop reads CASTPGSSNQPQHF. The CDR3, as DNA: TGTGCCAGTACCCCGGGTAGTAGCAATCAGCCCCAGCATTTT. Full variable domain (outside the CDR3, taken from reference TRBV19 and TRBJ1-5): DGGITQSPKYLFRKEGQNVTLSCEQNLNHDAMYWYRQDPGQGLRLIYYSQIVNDFQKGDIAEGYSVSREKKESFPLTVTSAQKNPTAFYLCASTPGSSNQPQHFGDGTRLSIL.

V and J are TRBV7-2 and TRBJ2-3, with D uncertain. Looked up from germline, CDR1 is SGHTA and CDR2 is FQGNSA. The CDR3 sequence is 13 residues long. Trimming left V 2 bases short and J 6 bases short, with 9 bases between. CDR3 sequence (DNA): TGTGCCAGCAGCTTAAAGTTCAGGGATACGCAGTATTTT. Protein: CASSLKFRDTQYF.

CDR3 coding DNA: TGTGCCAGCAGATACGGACTAGCGGCTCCCCAGAGCACAGATACGCAGTATTTT. It encodes CASRYGLAAPQSTDTQYF. This chain uses TRBV6-2 or TRBV6-3 with TRBJ2-3, with TRBD2 matching over 10 bases. The CDR3 covers 18 residues. The trim removed 6 bases at V and 0 bases at J, leaving 12 bases unmatched. Germline loops: CDR1 MNHEY, CDR2 SVGEGT.

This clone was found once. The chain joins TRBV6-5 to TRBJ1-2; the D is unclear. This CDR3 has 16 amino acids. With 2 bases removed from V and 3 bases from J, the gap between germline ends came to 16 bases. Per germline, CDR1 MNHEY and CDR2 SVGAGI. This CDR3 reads CASSYNNRGLYYGYTF. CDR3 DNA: TGTGCCAGCAGTTACAATAATCGGGGTCTTTACTATGGCTACACCTTC.

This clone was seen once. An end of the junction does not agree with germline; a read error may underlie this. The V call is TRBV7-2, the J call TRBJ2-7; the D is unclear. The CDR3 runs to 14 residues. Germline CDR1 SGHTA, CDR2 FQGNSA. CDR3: CASSLLEVSHEQYF. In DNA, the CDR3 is TGTGCCAGCAGCCTCCTCGAGGTCTCCCACGAGCAGTACTTC.

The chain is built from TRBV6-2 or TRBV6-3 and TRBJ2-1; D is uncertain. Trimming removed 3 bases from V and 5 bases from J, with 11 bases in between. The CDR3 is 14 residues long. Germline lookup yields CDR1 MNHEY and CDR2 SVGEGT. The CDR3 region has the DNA TGTGCCAGCAGTTATTGGAGCGCGAACAATGAGCAGTTCTTC. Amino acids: CASSYWSANNEQFF.

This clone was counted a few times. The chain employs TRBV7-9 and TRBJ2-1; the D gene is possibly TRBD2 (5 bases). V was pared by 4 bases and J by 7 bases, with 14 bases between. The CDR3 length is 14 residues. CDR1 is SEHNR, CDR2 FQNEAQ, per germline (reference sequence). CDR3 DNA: TGTGCCAGCAGCTCCAGCGGCTTTACAAATGAGCAGTTCTTC. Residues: CASSSSGFTNEQFF.

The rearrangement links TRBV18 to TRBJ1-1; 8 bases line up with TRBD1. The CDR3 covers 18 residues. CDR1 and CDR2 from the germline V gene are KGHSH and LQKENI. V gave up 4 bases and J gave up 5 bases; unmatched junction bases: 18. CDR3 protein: CASSLIGQGGYRPTEAFF. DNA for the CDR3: TGTGCCAGCTCACTCATCGGACAGGGAGGGTACCGTCCGACTGAAGCTTTCTTT.

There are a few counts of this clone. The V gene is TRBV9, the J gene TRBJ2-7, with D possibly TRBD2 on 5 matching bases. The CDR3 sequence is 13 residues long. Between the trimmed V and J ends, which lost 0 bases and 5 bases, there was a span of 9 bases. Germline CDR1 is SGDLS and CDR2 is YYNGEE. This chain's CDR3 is CASSVGGYDEQYF. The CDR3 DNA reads TGTGCCAGCAGCGTAGGAGGGTATGACGAGCAGTACTTC.

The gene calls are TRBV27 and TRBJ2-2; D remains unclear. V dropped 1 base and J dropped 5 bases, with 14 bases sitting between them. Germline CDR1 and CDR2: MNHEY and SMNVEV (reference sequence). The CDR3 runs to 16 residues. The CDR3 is CASSLFRVRGTGELFF. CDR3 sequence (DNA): TGTGCCAGCAGTTTATTCCGGGTACGTGGTACCGGGGAGCTGTTTTTT.

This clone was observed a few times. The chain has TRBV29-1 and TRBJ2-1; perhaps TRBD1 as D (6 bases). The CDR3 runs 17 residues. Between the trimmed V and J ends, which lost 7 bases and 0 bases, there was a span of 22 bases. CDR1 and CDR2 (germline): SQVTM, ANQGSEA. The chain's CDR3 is CSAHRDTLHSSYNEQFF. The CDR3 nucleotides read TGCAGCGCCCACCGGGACACCCTTCATAGCTCCTACAATGAGCAGTTCTTC.

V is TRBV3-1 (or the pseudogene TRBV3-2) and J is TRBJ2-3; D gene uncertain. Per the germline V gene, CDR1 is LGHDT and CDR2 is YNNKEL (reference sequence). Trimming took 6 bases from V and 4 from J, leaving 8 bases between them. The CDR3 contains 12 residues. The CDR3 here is CASRNPADTQYF. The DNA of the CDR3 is TGTGCCAGCAGAAATCCTGCAGATACGCAGTATTTT.

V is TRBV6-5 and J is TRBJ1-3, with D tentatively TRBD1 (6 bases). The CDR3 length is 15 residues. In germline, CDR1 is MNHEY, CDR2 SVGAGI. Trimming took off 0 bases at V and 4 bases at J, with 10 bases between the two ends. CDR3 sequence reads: CASSYSWQGGNTIYF. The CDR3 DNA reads TGTGCCAGCAGTTACTCGTGGCAGGGGGGAAACACCATATATTTT.

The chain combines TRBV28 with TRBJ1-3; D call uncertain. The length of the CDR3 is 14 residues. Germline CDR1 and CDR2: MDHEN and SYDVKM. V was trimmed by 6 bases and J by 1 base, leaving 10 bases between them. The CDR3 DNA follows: TGTGCCAGCAGGGGCAGTGGTTCTGGAAACACCATATATTTT. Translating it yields CASRGSGSGNTIYF.

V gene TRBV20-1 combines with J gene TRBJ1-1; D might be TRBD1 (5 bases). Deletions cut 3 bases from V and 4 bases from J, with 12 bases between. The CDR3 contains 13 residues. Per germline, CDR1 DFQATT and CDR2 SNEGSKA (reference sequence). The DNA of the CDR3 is TGCAGTGCTAGTGGGGGGAGGGGCACTGAAGCTTTCTTT. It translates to CSASGGRGTEAFF.

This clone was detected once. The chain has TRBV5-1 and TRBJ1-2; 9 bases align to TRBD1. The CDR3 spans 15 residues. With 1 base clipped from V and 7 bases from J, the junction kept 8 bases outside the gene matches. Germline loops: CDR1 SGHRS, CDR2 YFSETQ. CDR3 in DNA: TGCGCCAGCAGCTTGTTGGGACAGGGCTTGGGTGGCTACACCTTC. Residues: CASSLLGQGLGGYTF.

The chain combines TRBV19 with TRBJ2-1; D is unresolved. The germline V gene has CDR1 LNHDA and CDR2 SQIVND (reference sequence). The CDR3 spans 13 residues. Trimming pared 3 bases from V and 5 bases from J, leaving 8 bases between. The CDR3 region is CASSMGRNNEQFF. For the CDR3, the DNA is TGTGCCAGTAGTATGGGCCGGAACAATGAGCAGTTCTTC.

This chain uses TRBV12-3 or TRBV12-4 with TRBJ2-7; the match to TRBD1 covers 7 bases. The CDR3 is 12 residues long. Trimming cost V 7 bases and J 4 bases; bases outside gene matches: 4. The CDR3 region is CASTNRGYEQYF. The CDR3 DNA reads TGTGCCAGCACCAACAGGGGATACGAGCAGTACTTC.

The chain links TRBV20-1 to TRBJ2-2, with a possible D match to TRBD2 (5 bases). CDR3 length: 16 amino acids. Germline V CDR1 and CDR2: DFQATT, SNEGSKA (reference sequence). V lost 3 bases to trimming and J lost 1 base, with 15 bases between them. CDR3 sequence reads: CSASARGTGNTGELFF. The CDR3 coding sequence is TGCAGTGCTAGTGCTCGGGGTACCGGGAACACCGGGGAGCTGTTTTTT.

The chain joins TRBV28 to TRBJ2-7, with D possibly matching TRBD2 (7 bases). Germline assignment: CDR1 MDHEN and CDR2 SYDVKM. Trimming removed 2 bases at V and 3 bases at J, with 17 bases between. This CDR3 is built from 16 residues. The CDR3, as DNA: TGTGCCAGCAGTTTAGAGGGGGGGTTTACCCTCTACGAGCAGTACTTC. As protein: CASSLEGGFTLYEQYF.

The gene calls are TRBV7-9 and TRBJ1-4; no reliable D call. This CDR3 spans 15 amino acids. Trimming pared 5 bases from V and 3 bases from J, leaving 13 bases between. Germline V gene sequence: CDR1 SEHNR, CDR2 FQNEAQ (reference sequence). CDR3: CASSLGGQSNEKLFF. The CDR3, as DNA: TGTGCCAGCAGCCTAGGCGGGCAGTCTAATGAAAAACTGTTTTTT.

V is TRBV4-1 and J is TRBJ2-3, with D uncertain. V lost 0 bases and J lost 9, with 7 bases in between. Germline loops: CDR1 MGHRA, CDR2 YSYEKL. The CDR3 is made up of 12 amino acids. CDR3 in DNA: TGCGCCAGCAGCCAAGACCCGCGGACGCAGTATTTT. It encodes CASSQDPRTQYF.